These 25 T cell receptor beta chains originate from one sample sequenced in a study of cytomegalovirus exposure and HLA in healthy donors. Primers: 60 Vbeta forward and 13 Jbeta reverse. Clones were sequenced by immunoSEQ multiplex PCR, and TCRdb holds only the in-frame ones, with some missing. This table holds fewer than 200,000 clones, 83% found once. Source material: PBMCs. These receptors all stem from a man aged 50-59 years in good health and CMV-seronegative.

CDR3 sequence reads: CASSQDRLGVYEQYF. The DNA for the CDR3 is TGCGCCAGCAGCCAAGATCGACTAGGGGTCTACGAGCAGTACTTC. The J gene is TRBJ2-5, the V gene TRBV4-3, with a weak D call TRBD2 (6 bases). With the DNA end fitting TRBJ2-7 better, the J assignment may be wrong. The CDR3 is 15 residues long. CDR1 is LGHNA and CDR2 is YSLEER in the germline V gene.

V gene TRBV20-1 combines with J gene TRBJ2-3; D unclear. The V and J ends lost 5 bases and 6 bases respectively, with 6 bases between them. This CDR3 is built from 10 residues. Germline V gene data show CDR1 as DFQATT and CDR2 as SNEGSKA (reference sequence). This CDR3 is CSAYGDTQYF. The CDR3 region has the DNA TGCAGTGCTTACGGGGATACGCAGTATTTT.

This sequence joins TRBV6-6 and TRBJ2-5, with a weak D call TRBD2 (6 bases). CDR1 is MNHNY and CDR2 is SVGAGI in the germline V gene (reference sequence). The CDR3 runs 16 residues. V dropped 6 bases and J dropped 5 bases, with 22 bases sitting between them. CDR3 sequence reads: CASSRDFGYGLETQYF. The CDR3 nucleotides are TGTGCCAGCAGCCGGGACTTTGGTTATGGATTGGAGACCCAGTACTTC.

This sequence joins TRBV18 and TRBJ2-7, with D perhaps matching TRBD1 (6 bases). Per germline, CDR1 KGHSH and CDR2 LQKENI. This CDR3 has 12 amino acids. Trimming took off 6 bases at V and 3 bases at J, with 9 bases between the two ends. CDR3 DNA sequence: TGTGCCAGCTCCGGGACAAACTACGAGCAGTACTTC. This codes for CASSGTNYEQYF.

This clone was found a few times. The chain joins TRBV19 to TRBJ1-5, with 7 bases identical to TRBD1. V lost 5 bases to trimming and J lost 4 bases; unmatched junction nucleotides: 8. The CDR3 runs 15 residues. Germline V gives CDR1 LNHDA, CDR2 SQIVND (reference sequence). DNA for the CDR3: TGTGCCAGTAGTGTCCGACAGGGCGCAAATCAGCCCCAGCATTTT. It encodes CASSVRQGANQPQHF. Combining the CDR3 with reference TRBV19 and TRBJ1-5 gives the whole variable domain DGGITQSPKYLFRKEGQNVTLSCEQNLNHDAMYWYRQDPGQGLRLIYYSQIVNDFQKGDIAEGYSVSREKKESFPLTVTSAQKNPTAFYLCASSVRQGANQPQHFGDGTRLSIL.

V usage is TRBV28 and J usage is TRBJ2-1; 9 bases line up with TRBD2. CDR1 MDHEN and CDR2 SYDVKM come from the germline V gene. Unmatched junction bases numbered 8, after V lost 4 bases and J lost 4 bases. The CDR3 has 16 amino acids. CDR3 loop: CASSSGGSGRYNEQFF. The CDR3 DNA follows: TGTGCCAGCAGTTCCGGGGGGAGCGGGAGGTACAATGAGCAGTTCTTC.

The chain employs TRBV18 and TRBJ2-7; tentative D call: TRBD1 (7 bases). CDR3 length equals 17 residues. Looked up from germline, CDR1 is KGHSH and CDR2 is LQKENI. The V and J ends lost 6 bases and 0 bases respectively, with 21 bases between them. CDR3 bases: TGTGCCAGCTCTGGACAGCCAGGGGGGATAATCTCCTACGAGCAGTACTTC. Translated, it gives CASSGQPGGIISYEQYF. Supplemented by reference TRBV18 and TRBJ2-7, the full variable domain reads NAGVMQNPRHLVRRRGQEARLRCSPMKGHSHVYWYRQLPEEGLKFMVYLQKENIIDESGMPKERFSAEFPKEGPSILRIQQVVRGDSAAYFCASSGQPGGIISYEQYFGPGTRLTVT.

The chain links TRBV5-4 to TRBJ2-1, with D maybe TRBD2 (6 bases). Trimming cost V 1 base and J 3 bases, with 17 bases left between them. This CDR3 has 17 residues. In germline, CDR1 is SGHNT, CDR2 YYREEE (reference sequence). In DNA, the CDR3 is TGTGCCAGCAGCTTGTCGGAGGGGTCGGGCTACTACAATGAGCAGTTCTTC. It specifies CASSLSEGSGYYNEQFF. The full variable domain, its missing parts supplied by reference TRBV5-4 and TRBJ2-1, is ETGVTQSPTHLIKTRGQQVTLRCSSQSGHNTVSWYQQALGQGPQFIFQYYREEENGRGNFPPRFSGLQFPNYSSELNVNALELDDSALYLCASSLSEGSGYYNEQFFGPGTRLTVL.

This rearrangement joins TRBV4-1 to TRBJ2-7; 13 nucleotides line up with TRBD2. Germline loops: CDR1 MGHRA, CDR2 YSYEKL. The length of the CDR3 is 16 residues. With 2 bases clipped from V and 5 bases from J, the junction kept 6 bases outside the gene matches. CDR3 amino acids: CASSQQLAGGPHEQYF. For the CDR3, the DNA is TGCGCCAGCAGCCAACAACTAGCGGGAGGGCCCCACGAGCAGTACTTC.

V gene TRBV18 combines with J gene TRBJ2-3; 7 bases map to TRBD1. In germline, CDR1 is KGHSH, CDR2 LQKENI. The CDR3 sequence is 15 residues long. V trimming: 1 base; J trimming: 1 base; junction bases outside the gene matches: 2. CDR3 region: CASSPQGARTDTQYF. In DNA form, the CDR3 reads TGTGCCAGCTCACCACAGGGGGCCCGCACAGATACGCAGTATTTT.

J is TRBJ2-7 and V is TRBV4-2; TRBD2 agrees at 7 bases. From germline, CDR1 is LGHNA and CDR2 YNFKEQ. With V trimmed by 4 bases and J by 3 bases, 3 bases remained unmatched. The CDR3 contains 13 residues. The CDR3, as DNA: TGTGCCAGCAGCCTACGGGAGGACTACGAGCAGTACTTC. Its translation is CASSLREDYEQYF.

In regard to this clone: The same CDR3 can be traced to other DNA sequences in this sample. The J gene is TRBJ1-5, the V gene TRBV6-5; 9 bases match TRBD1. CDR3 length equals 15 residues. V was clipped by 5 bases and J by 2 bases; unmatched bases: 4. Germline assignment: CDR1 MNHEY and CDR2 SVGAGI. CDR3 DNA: TGTGCCAGCAGTACGGACAGGGGAGGCAATCAGCCCCAGCATTTT. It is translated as CASSTDRGGNQPQHF.

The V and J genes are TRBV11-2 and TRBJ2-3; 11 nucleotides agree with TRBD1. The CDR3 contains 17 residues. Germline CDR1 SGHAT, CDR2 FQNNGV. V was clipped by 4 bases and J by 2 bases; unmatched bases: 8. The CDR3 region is CASSSGQGVGFTDTQYF. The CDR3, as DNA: TGTGCCAGCAGCTCGGGACAGGGGGTGGGGTTCACAGATACGCAGTATTTT.

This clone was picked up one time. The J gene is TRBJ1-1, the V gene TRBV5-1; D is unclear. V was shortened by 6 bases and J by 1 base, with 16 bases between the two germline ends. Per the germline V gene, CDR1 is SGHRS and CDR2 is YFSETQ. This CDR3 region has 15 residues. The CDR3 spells CASTPSSTANTEAFF. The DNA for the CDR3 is TGCGCCAGCACACCATCGTCTACAGCGAACACTGAAGCTTTCTTT.

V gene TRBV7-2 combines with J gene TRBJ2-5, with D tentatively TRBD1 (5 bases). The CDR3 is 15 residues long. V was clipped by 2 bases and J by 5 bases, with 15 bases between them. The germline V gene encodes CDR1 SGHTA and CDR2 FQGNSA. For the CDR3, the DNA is TGTGCCAGCAGCTTATTGGGCAGGGTGAGGGAGACCCAGTACTTC. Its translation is CASSLLGRVRETQYF.

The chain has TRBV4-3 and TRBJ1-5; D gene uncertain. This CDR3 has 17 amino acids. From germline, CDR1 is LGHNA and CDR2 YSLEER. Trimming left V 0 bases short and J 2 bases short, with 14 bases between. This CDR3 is CASSQEHTGFGNQPQHF. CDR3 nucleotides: TGCGCCAGCAGCCAAGAACACACCGGGTTTGGCAATCAGCCCCAGCATTTT.

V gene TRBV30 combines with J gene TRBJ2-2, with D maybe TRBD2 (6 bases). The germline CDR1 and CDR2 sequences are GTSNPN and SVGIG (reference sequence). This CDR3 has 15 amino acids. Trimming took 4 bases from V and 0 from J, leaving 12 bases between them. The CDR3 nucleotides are TGTGCCTGGAAAGAAATAGCGGCGAACACCGGGGAGCTGTTTTTT. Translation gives CAWKEIAANTGELFF.

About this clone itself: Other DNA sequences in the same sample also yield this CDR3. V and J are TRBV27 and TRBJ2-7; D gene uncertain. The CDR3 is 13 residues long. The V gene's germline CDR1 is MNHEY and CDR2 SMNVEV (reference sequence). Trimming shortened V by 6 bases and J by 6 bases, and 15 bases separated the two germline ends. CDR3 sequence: CASSFNNLSEQYF. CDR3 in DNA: TGTGCCAGCAGCTTCAACAATCTCTCCGAGCAGTACTTC.

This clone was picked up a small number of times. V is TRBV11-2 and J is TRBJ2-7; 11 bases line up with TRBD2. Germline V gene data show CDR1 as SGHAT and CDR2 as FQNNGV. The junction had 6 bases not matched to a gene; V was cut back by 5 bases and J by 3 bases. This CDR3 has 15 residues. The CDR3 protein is CASSTSSGGRYEQYF. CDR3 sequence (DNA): TGTGCCAGCAGCACCTCTAGCGGGGGGCGCTACGAGCAGTACTTC. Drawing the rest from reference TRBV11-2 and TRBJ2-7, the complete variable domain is EAGVAQSPRYKIIEKRQSVAFWCNPISGHATLYWYQQILGQGPKLLIQFQNNGVVDDSQLPKDRFSAERLKGVDSTLKIQPAKLEDSAVYLCASSTSSGGRYEQYFGPGTRLTVT.

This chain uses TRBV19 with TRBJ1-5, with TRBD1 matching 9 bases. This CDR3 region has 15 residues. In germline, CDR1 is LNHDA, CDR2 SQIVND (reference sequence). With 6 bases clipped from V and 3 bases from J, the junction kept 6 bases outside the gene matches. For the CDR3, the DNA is TGTGCCAGTAGGAGGACAGGGGCTCTCAATCAGCCCCAGCATTTT. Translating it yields CASRRTGALNQPQHF.

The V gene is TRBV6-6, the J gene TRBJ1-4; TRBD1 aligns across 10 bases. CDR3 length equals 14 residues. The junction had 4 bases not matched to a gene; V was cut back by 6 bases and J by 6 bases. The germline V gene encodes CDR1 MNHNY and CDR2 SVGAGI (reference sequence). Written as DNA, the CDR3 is TGTGCCAGCAGAGGGGGGACAGGGGATGAAAAACTGTTTTTT. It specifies CASRGGTGDEKLFF.

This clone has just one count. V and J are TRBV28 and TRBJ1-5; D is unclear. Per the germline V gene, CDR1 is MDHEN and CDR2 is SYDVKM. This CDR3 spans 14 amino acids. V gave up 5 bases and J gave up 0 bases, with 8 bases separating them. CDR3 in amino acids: CASSLSGSNQPQHF. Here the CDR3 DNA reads TGTGCCAGCAGTCTATCAGGTAGCAATCAGCCCCAGCATTTT.

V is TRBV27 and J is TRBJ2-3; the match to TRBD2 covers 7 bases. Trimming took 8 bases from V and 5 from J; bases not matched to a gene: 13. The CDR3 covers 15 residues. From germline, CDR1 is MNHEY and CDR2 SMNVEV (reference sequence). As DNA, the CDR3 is TGTGCCAGCGGGACTCGGGGCGGGGGAGGAGATACGCAGTATTTT. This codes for CASGTRGGGGDTQYF.

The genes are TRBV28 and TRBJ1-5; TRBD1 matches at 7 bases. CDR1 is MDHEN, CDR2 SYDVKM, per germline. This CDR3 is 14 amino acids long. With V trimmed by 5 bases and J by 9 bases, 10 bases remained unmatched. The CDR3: CASSASTGSLPQHF. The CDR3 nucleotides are TGTGCCAGCAGTGCCTCGACAGGGAGCTTGCCCCAGCATTTT. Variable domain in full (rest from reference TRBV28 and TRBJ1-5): DVKVTQSSRYLVKRTGEKVFLECVQDMDHENMFWYRQDPGLGLRLIYFSYDVKMKEKGDIPEGYSVSREKKERFSLILESASTNQTSMYLCASSASTGSLPQHFGDGTRLSIL.

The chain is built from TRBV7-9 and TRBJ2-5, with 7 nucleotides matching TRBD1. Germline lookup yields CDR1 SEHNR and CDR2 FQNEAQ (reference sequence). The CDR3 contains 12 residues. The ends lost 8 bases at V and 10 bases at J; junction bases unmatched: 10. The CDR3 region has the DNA TGTGCCAGCGGTCGGACAGGCCCCGTCCAGTACTTC. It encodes CASGRTGPVQYF. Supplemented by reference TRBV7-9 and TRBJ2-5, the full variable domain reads DTGVSQNPRHKITKRGQNVTFRCDPISEHNRLYWYRQTLGQGPEFLTYFQNEAQLEKSRLLSDRFSAERPKGSFSTLEIQRTEQGDSAMYLCASGRTGPVQYFGPGTRLLVL.